This TCR beta chain derives from a study of STAT5B mutations in CD4+ large granular lymphocyte leukemia. Method: immunoSEQ multiplex PCR; TCRdb's copy keeps in-frame clones and lacks some. This table holds under 50,000 clones, 65% to 85% found once. As regards this clone: Antigen: not known.

The ends were cut back, 4 bases at V and 5 bases at J, with 15 bases in the middle. Germline V lookup: CDR1 SGHDT, CDR2 YYEEEE. The CDR3 is made up of 15 amino acids. Study-wide findings and caveats: Main leukemic clonotypes were patient-specific, but roughly 25% appeared at low frequency elsewhere. Without putative leukemic clones, patient CD4-sorted repertoires remained more clonal than healthy CD4+ repertoires.

The source of this sequence is a human donor in good health. The sequencing sample was made of CD4+ T cells from blood buffy coats. This sequence joins TRBV5-6 and TRBJ2-2, with D possibly being TRBD1 (8 bases). CDR3 bases: TGTGCCAGCAGCCCCGACAGGGGAGGGACCGGGGAGCTGTTTTTT. It is translated as CASSPDRGGTGELFF.